The 13 T cell receptor beta chains presented below share a single source sample, sequenced in a study of T cells in localized non-small cell lung cancer. Clones were sequenced by immunoSEQ multiplex PCR, and TCRdb holds only the in-frame ones, with some missing. The sample lists approximately 80,000 clones; approximately 80% were seen once. Material: peripheral blood, obtained before any cancer treatment. Every receptor here comes from a female donor older than 55 with stage I lung adenocarcinoma.

V usage is TRBV4-3 and J usage is TRBJ2-2; 8 nucleotides align to TRBD1. Germline V lookup: CDR1 LGHNA, CDR2 YSLEER. The CDR3 spans 16 residues. V was clipped by 0 bases and J by 6 bases; unmatched bases: 6. The CDR3 coding sequence is TGCGCCAGCAGCCAAGATCGGACAGGGTGGTCCGGGGAGCTGTTTTTT. This codes for CASSQDRTGWSGELFF.

The V call is TRBV10-3, the J call TRBJ2-1, with 7 bases fitting TRBD1. After removal of 11 bases from V and 10 bases from J, the junction contained 14 bases not matched to a gene. The germline gives CDR1 ENHRY, CDR2 SYGVKD. This CDR3 has 13 residues. DNA of the CDR3: TGTGCCGCCTCGGGACAGCTAGCTCTAGAGCAGTTCTTC. Protein: CAASGQLALEQFF.

The J gene is TRBJ2-7, the V gene TRBV4-3; unclear D gene. In germline, CDR1 is LGHNA, CDR2 YSLEER. The V gene lost 0 bases and the J gene lost 1 base, with 13 bases spanning the gap. This CDR3 region has 16 residues. The CDR3 bases are TGCGCCAGCAGCCAAGATCTCATGAACCCATCCTACGAGCAGTACTTC. Protein sequence: CASSQDLMNPSYEQYF.

This clone turned up a few times. The genes are TRBV4-2 and TRBJ2-3; 9 bases match TRBD1. Germline assignment: CDR1 LGHNA and CDR2 YNFKEQ. With 2 bases clipped from V and 5 bases from J, the junction kept 8 bases outside the gene matches. The CDR3 loop spans 16 amino acids. Here the CDR3 DNA reads TGTGCCAGCAGCCAAACAGGGGGCTCACGGGGAGATACGCAGTATTTT. This sequence encodes CASSQTGGSRGDTQYF.

The chain combines TRBV6-5 with TRBJ1-2, with TRBD1 matching over 7 bases. Germline CDR1 is MNHEY and CDR2 is SVGAGI. V was pared by 0 bases and J by 4 bases, with 2 bases of the junction left unmatched. This CDR3 is 14 amino acids long. In DNA, the CDR3 is TGTGCCAGCAGTTACTCGTCAGGGGGCTATGGCTACACCTTC. This gives the protein CASSYSSGGYGYTF.

The chain is built from TRBV27 and TRBJ2-3, with TRBD2 identical over 10 bases. Per germline, CDR1 MNHEY and CDR2 SMNVEV (reference sequence). Losses at the gene ends were 2 bases for V and 0 bases for J; bases not matched to a gene: 8. The CDR3 extends over 18 amino acids. Written as DNA, the CDR3 is TGTGCCAGCAGTTTAAGGTGGGGACTAGCGCATAGCACAGATACGCAGTATTTT. Translating it yields CASSLRWGLAHSTDTQYF.

The CDR3 DNA follows: TGTGCCAGCAGGAGACTATCTAAAGACGGGAATCAGCCCCAGCATTTT. It codes for CASRRLSKDGNQPQHF. The gene calls are TRBV6-6 and TRBJ1-5; D remains unclear. The CDR3 is 16 amino acids. Germline CDR1 is MNHNY and CDR2 is SVGAGI (reference sequence). The ends were cut back, 6 bases at V and 4 bases at J, with 19 bases in the middle.

The rearrangement joins TRBV28 to TRBJ2-1, with no clear D. The V end was cut by 6 bases, the J end by 0 bases, with 6 bases between. Germline V gene sequence: CDR1 MDHEN, CDR2 SYDVKM. The CDR3 is 13 residues long. This chain's CDR3 is CASSPSSYNEQFF. The CDR3 DNA is TGTGCCAGCAGCCCGAGCTCCTACAATGAGCAGTTCTTC.

The V call is TRBV10-3, the J call TRBJ2-3; 7 nucleotides align to TRBD2. J was trimmed by 6 bases and V by 2 bases; bases with no gene match: 2. The CDR3 length is 13 residues. Per the germline V gene, CDR1 is ENHRY and CDR2 is SYGVKD. The CDR3 reads CAISEATSDTQYF. CDR3 in DNA: TGTGCCATCAGTGAGGCGACTAGCGATACGCAGTATTTT.

This chain joins TRBV7-6 and TRBJ1-2; a possible D gene is TRBD1 (5 bases). CDR3 size: 13 residues. In germline, CDR1 is SGHVS, CDR2 FNYEAQ. V shed 2 bases and J shed 6 bases, with 10 bases lying between them. This CDR3 is CASSLLAGHGYTF. CDR3 in DNA: TGTGCCAGCAGCTTATTAGCAGGGCATGGCTACACCTTC.

The chain couples TRBV11-2 to TRBJ1-1; 9 bases are shared with TRBD1. Germline V gene sequence: CDR1 SGHAT, CDR2 FQNNGV. Trimming removed 3 bases from V and 5 bases from J; junction bases left unmatched: 4. The CDR3 is made up of 14 amino acids. The CDR3 is CASSFGQGSTEAFF. CDR3 sequence (DNA): TGTGCCAGCAGCTTTGGACAGGGGAGTACTGAAGCTTTCTTT.

This chain links TRBV28 with TRBJ1-2, with 11 bases aligning to TRBD1. The CDR3 spans 15 residues. CDR1 and CDR2 (germline): MDHEN, SYDVKM. V dropped 5 bases and J dropped 2; count of bases not matched to a gene: 4. The CDR3 loop reads CASSRWTGGNYGYTF. In DNA, the CDR3 is TGTGCCAGCAGTCGCTGGACAGGGGGCAACTATGGCTACACCTTC.

The gene calls are TRBV19 and TRBJ2-5; the D gene could be TRBD1 or TRBD2 (6 bases each). In germline, CDR1 is LNHDA, CDR2 SQIVND (reference sequence). The CDR3 is 17 residues long. V lost 1 base to trimming and J lost 2 bases, with 17 bases between them. The CDR3 DNA sequence: TGTGCCAGTAGTATAGCGGGGGCCCCCTCATTTCAAGAGACCCAGTACTTC. Its protein is CASSIAGAPSFQETQYF.